The 23 T cell receptor beta chains below come from one sample, sequenced in a study of cytomegalovirus exposure and HLA in healthy donors. The PCR made use of 60 Vbeta and 13 Jbeta primers. Sequenced by immunoSEQ multiplex PCR; TCRdb stores in-frame clones only, minus some. The sample yields 110,000 or so clones, over 70% seen once. Sequenced material: PBMCs. These receptors originate from a woman aged 40-49 years in good health and CMV-seropositive.

The chain joins TRBV10-3 to TRBJ1-5; TRBD1 matches 8 bases. This CDR3 region has 19 residues. Trimming at V came to 2 bases and at J to 0 bases, leaving 12 bases not matched to a gene. Germline V gene sequence: CDR1 ENHRY, CDR2 SYGVKD. CDR3: CAISEDRGPGSHSNQPQHF. The CDR3 DNA reads as TGTGCCATCAGTGAGGACAGGGGTCCGGGGTCGCATAGCAATCAGCCCCAGCATTTT.

This clone was seen a few times. The V gene is TRBV6-6, the J gene TRBJ2-1; 10 bases are a match to TRBD2. This CDR3 is built from 13 residues. Germline V gene lookup returns CDR1 MNHNY and CDR2 SVGAGI (reference sequence). The V gene end was trimmed by 4 bases and the J gene end by 14 bases; junction bases not matched to a gene: 8. The DNA for the CDR3 is TGTGCCAGCAGTTCCCCCCTAGCGGGAGAGAAGTTCTTC. As protein: CASSSPLAGEKFF.

This chain links TRBV5-5 with TRBJ2-1; 10 positions match TRBD2. The CDR3 length is 16 residues. Germline assignment: CDR1 SGHKS and CDR2 YYEKEE (reference sequence). V was clipped by 1 base and J by 9 bases; unmatched bases: 10. The CDR3 DNA follows: TGTGCCAGCAGCTTGTCAGCTAGCGGGAGATTTACTGAGCAGTTCTTC. Translation: CASSLSASGRFTEQFF.

The V call is TRBV15, the J call TRBJ1-2; D ambiguous. The V gene lost 3 bases and the J gene lost 7 bases, with 18 bases spanning the gap. The germline V gene has CDR1 LNHNV and CDR2 YYDKDF (reference sequence). CDR3 length: 15 amino acids. CDR3 nucleotide sequence: TGTGCCACCAGCAGTCTGGGTTCGGGAACTCGTGGCTACACCTTC. It codes for CATSSLGSGTRGYTF.

The rearrangement uses TRBV7-9 and TRBJ2-5; D remains ambiguous. Germline values: CDR1 SEHNR, CDR2 FQNEAQ (reference sequence). The CDR3 is 13 residues long. Trimming took off 5 bases at V and 3 bases at J, with 10 bases between the two ends. DNA for the CDR3: TGTGCCAGCAGCCCTACAGCAGAAGAGACCCAGTACTTC. Protein: CASSPTAEETQYF.

This chain uses TRBV19 with TRBJ1-5, with TRBD1 matching 9 bases. The CDR3 runs to 13 residues. V shed 7 bases and J 6 bases; nucleotides not matched to a gene: 4. Germline CDR1 LNHDA, CDR2 SQIVND (reference sequence). The CDR3 bases are TGTGCCAGTAACAACAGGGGGCCTCAGCCCCAGCATTTT. It specifies CASNNRGPQPQHF.

The CDR3 loop is CASSSGLAFTDTQYF. CDR3 DNA: TGTGCCAGCAGCTCGGGACTAGCTTTCACAGATACGCAGTATTTT. The V gene is TRBV7-2, the J gene TRBJ2-3, with 9 bases fitting TRBD2. The CDR3 length is 15 residues. The ends lost 4 bases at V and 2 bases at J; junction bases unmatched: 4. CDR1 SGHTA and CDR2 FQGNSA come from the germline V gene.

V is TRBV29-1 and J is TRBJ2-4; 10 nucleotides match TRBD1. The J segment lost 8 bases and the V segment lost 8 bases, leaving 9 bases of the junction unmatched. The CDR3 totals 13 residues. In germline, CDR1 is SQVTM, CDR2 ANQGSEA. The CDR3 here is CSSRDRGSDIQYF. In nucleotides, the CDR3 is TGCAGCTCCCGGGACAGGGGATCGGACATTCAGTACTTC.

The chain has TRBV5-4 and TRBJ1-1; the D gene is possibly TRBD1 (6 bases). V lost 0 bases and J lost 2, with 17 bases in between. The CDR3 has 17 amino acids. Germline-derived CDR1 and CDR2 are SGHNT and YYREEE (reference sequence). The CDR3 DNA is TGTGCCAGCAGCTTGGGACAGACAGGCCCGGAAAACACTGAAGCTTTCTTT. Amino acids: CASSLGQTGPENTEAFF.

Notes on this clone: The sample holds other DNA sequences that translate to the same CDR3. This chain connects TRBV9 to TRBJ1-1, with no clear D. Trimming removed 0 bases at V and 1 base at J, with 4 bases between. In germline, CDR1 is SGDLS, CDR2 YYNGEE. This CDR3 spans 13 amino acids. Here the CDR3 DNA reads TGTGCCAGCAGCGTAGATAGGAACACTGAAGCTTTCTTT. Protein sequence: CASSVDRNTEAFF.

This clone occurred once. The rearrangement uses TRBV7-3 and TRBJ2-2; 9 nucleotides line up with TRBD1. J lost 0 bases, V lost 6 bases, and 5 bases had no gene match. Per the germline V gene, CDR1 is SGHTA and CDR2 is FQGTGA. This CDR3 contains 16 residues. The CDR3, as DNA: TGTGCCAGCAGTCTTGGGGACAGGGCGAACACCGGGGAGCTGTTTTTT. It specifies CASSLGDRANTGELFF.

The chain uses TRBV7-2 and TRBJ2-1; TRBD2 matches 13 bases. Unmatched junction bases numbered 8, after V lost 5 bases and J lost 1 base. The CDR3 runs to 18 residues. Germline V gene sequence: CDR1 SGHTA, CDR2 FQGNSA. CDR3 sequence (DNA): TGTGCCAGCAGCAGCACTAGCGGGGGGGCCTTTTCCTACAATGAGCAGTTCTTC. Translation: CASSSTSGGAFSYNEQFF.

The V call is TRBV6-1, the J call TRBJ2-7; TRBD1 agrees at 9 bases. This CDR3 spans 15 amino acids. Per germline, CDR1 MNHNS and CDR2 SASEGT. With V trimmed by 5 bases and J by 2 bases, 7 bases remained unmatched. In nucleotides, the CDR3 is TGTGCCAGCAGTCTAGGGACAGGGAATCCCTACGAGCAGTACTTC. This encodes CASSLGTGNPYEQYF.

The chain links TRBV19 to TRBJ2-3, with TRBD2 matching over 9 bases. V dropped 4 bases and J dropped 3; count of bases not matched to a gene: 5. Germline values: CDR1 LNHDA, CDR2 SQIVND (reference sequence). The CDR3 contains 15 residues. The CDR3 nucleotides are TGTGCCAGTAGTAAGAGCGGGAGGCGAACAGATACGCAGTATTTT. Protein product: CASSKSGRRTDTQYF.

The V call is TRBV5-1, the J call TRBJ2-3; TRBD2 aligns across 8 bases. CDR1 is SGHRS, CDR2 YFSETQ, per germline. CDR3 length: 17 residues. J was trimmed by 1 base and V by 0 bases; bases with no gene match: 7. The CDR3 is CASSLAGGALGTDTQYF. DNA of the CDR3: TGCGCCAGCAGCTTGGCCGGGGGGGCGCTTGGCACAGATACGCAGTATTTT.

The chain employs TRBV28 and TRBJ1-1; 8 nucleotides align to TRBD1. The CDR3 runs 16 residues. The J segment lost 0 bases and the V segment lost 5 bases, leaving 8 bases of the junction unmatched. CDR1 is MDHEN, CDR2 SYDVKM, per germline. For the CDR3, the DNA is TGTGCCAGCAGTCTGCGACAGGGGATACTGAACACTGAAGCTTTCTTT. It is translated as CASSLRQGILNTEAFF.

This rearrangement joins TRBV5-1 to TRBJ1-4; D unresolved. CDR3 length: 13 amino acids. Germline V gene lookup returns CDR1 SGHRS and CDR2 YFSETQ. Trimming removed 0 bases at V and 11 bases at J, with 11 bases between. The CDR3 spells CASSLAGRDKLFF. The CDR3, as DNA: TGCGCCAGCAGCTTGGCCGGGAGGGATAAACTGTTTTTT.

Comment on this clone: Other nucleotide sequences from this sample produce the same CDR3. V gene TRBV12-5 combines with J gene TRBJ2-7; D is possibly TRBD2 (6 bases). V was clipped by 1 base and J by 7 bases, with 23 bases between them. Germline lookup yields CDR1 LGHNT and CDR2 FRNRAP. The CDR3 contains 17 residues. CDR3 region: CASGLGGDGSFFYEQYF. The CDR3 nucleotides read TGTGCTAGTGGTTTGGGGGGGGATGGATCCTTTTTCTATGAGCAGTACTTC.

CDR3 sequence: CASSPGTALNQPQHF. The CDR3 DNA is TGTGCCAGCAGCCCCGGGACAGCCCTCAATCAGCCCCAGCATTTT. This chain joins TRBV5-8 and TRBJ1-5, with TRBD1 identical over 7 bases. Germline V lookup: CDR1 SGHTS, CDR2 YDEGEE. The CDR3 consists of 15 residues. V was clipped by 4 bases and J by 3 bases; unmatched bases: 7.

The chain is built from TRBV13 and TRBJ2-1; TRBD2 might be the D (5 bases). V gave up 2 bases and J gave up 5 bases, with 16 bases separating them. CDR1 is PRHDT, CDR2 FYEKMQ, per germline (reference sequence). This CDR3 comprises 16 residues. The CDR3 spells CASSLTGFPLDNEQFF. CDR3 bases: TGTGCCAGCAGCTTAACGGGGTTCCCTCTAGACAATGAGCAGTTCTTC.

The CDR3 region is CASSYGSGANYGYTF. The CDR3 DNA follows: TGTGCCAGCAGTTACGGGTCAGGGGCGAACTATGGCTACACCTTC. V is TRBV6-5 and J is TRBJ1-2; D is perhaps TRBD1 (6 bases). V shed 2 bases and J shed 2 bases, with 12 bases lying between them. From germline, CDR1 is MNHEY and CDR2 SVGAGI. The CDR3 consists of 15 residues.

The chain has TRBV7-2 and TRBJ1-1, with D hard to call. The germline gives CDR1 SGHTA, CDR2 FQGNSA. V was pared by 2 bases and J by 6 bases, with 10 bases between. The length of the CDR3 is 13 residues. CDR3 residues: CASSLPGGAEAFF. The CDR3 DNA reads TGTGCCAGCAGCTTACCCGGCGGCGCTGAAGCTTTCTTT.

This chain joins TRBV10-2 and TRBJ1-1; D may be TRBD1 (6 bases). This CDR3 contains 13 residues. V was trimmed by 5 bases and J by 4 bases, leaving 11 bases between them. CDR1 is WSHSY, CDR2 SAAADI, per germline. The CDR3 reads CASSLGGATEAFF. Written as DNA, the CDR3 is TGCGCCAGCAGTCTCGGGGGGGCCACTGAAGCTTTCTTT.